Below, one TCR beta chain is given with its context. The data belong to a study of follicular helper T cells after annual influenza vaccination. The time point denotes: 2015-2016 season, pre-vaccination. Adults were given seasonal inactivated influenza vaccine, and blood CD4 subsets were sorted before and after vaccination. Cells are cTfh (non-naive CD4+CXCR5+PD-1+), split by ICOS and CD38 into double-positive or double-negative. Clones were read by immunoSEQ multiplex PCR, and TCRdb kept only the in-frame ones, dropping some. The sample includes about 5,800 clones, approximately 85% seen only once; the top ten take more than 1%. This TCR was recovered from an adult who received the influenza vaccine. The sample in question was CXCR5+ CD38- circulating T follicular helper cells from blood, obtained on the day of influenza vaccination. Subset noted: circulating Tfh, non-naive CD4+CXCR5+PD-1+ (ICOS+CD38+ or ICOS-CD38-).

The CDR3, as DNA: TGTGCCAGCAGCTTAGCGGTCCATAGCTCCTACGAGCAGTACTTC. Translation: CASSLAVHSSYEQYF. The chain recombines TRBV7-9 with TRBJ2-7, with D hard to call. The CDR3 has 15 residues. V lost 0 bases and J 0 bases, leaving 9 bases between the germline ends. Per the germline V gene, CDR1 is SEHNR and CDR2 is FQNEAQ (reference sequence).